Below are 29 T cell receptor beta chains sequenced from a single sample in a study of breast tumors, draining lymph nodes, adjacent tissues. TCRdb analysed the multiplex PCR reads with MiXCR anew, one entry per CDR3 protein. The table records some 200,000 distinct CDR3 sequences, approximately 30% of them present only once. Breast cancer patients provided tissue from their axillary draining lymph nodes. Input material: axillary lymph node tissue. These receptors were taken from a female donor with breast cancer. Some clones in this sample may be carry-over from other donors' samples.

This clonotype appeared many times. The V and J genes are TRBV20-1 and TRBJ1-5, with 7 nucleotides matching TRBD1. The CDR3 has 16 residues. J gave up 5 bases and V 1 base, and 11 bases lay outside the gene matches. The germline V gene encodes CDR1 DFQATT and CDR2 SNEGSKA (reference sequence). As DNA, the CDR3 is TGCAGTGCTAGAGCTGGGGCGGGGACAGTTGATCAGCCCCAGCATTTT. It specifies CSARAGAGTVDQPQHF.

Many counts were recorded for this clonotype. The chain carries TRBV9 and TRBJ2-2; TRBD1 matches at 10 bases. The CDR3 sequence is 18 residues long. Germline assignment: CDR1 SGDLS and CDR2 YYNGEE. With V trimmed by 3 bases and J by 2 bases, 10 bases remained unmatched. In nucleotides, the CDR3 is TGTGCCAGCAGCGCCCCGGGACAGGGGCCTCTCAACACCGGGGAGCTGTTTTTT. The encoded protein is CASSAPGQGPLNTGELFF.

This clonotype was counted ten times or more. CDR3 bases: TGTGCCAGCAGCCAACGTCAGTTCGGGGAGCTGTTTTTT. This codes for CASSQRQFGELFF. This chain joins TRBV3-1 and TRBJ2-2; D is undetermined. Per the germline V gene, CDR1 is LGHDT and CDR2 is YNNKEL (reference sequence). Between the trimmed V and J ends, which lost 2 bases and 7 bases, there was a span of 8 bases. The CDR3 sequence is 13 residues long.

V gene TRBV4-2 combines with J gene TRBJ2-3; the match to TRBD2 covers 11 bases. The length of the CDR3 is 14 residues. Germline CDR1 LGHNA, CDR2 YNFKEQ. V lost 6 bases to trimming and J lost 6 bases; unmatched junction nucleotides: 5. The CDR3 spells CASRPLAGVDTQYF. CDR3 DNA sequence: TGTGCCAGCAGACCACTAGCGGGGGTGGATACGCAGTATTTT.

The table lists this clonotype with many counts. CDR3 nucleotides: TGTGCCAGCAGCTTGGGTCCGGCGGGTAGCAATCAGCCCCAGCATTTT. Its translation is CASSLGPAGSNQPQHF. V is TRBV5-5 and J is TRBJ1-5; D unresolved. V lost 0 bases and J lost 0, with 10 bases in between. CDR3 length: 16 residues. Germline CDR1 and CDR2: SGHKS and YYEKEE (reference sequence).

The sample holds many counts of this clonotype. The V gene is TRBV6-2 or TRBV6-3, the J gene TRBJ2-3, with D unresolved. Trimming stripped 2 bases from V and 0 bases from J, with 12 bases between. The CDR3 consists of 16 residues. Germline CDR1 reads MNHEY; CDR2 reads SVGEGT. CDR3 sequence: CASSYEFLSSTDTQYF. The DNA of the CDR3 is TGTGCCAGCAGTTACGAGTTCCTATCTAGCACAGATACGCAGTATTTT.

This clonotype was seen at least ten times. DNA for the CDR3: TGTGCCAGCCTCGCGCGGGGAGGGTCCTACGAGCAGTACTTC. This gives the protein CASLARGGSYEQYF. The chain uses TRBV5-6 and TRBJ2-7; 7 bases align to TRBD2. The CDR3 runs 14 residues. V was pared by 7 bases and J by 1 base, with 8 bases of the junction left unmatched. The germline V gene has CDR1 SGHDT and CDR2 YYEEEE.

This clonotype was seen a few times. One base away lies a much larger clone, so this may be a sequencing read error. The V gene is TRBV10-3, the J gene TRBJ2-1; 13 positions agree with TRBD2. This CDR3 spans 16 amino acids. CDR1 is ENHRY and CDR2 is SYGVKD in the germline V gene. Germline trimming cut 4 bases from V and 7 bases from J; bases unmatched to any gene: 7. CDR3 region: CAISGPGTSGINEQFF. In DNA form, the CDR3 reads TGTGCCATCAGTGGCCCCGGGACTAGCGGGATAAATGAGCAGTTCTTC.

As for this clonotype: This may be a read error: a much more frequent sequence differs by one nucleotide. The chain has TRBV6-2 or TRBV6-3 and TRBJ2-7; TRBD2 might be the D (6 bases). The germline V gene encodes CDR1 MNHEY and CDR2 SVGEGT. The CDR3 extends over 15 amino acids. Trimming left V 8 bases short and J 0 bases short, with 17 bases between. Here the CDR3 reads CASGQRAASSYEQYF. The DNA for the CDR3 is TGTGCCAGCGGCCAGCGGGCAGCTAGCTCCTACGAGCAGTACTTC.

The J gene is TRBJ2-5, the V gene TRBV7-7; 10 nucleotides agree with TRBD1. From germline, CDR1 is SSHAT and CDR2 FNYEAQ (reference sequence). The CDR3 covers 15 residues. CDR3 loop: CATNPGTGVEETQYF. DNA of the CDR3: TGTGCTACCAATCCCGGGACAGGGGTTGAGGAGACCCAGTACTTC.

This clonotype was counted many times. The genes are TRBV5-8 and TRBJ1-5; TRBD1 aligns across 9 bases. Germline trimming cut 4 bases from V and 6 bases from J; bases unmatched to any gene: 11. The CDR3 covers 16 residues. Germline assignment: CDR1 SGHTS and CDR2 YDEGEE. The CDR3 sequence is CASSHGQGTRLQPQHF. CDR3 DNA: TGTGCCAGCAGCCATGGACAGGGGACGCGTCTTCAGCCCCAGCATTTT.

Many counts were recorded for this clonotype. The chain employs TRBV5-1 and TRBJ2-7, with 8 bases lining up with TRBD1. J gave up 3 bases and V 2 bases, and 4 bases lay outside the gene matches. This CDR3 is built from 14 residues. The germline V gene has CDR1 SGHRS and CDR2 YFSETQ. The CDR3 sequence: CASSFGTGLYEQYF. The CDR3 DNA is TGCGCCAGCAGCTTCGGGACAGGCCTCTACGAGCAGTACTTC.

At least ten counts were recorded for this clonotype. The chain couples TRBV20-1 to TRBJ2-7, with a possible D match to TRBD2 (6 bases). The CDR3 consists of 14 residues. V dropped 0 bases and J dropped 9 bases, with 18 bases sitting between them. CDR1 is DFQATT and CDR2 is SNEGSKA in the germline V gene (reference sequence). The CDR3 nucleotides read TGCAGTGCTAGAGATCAGTTAGCGGCAAGGGGGCAGTACTTC. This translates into CSARDQLAARGQYF.

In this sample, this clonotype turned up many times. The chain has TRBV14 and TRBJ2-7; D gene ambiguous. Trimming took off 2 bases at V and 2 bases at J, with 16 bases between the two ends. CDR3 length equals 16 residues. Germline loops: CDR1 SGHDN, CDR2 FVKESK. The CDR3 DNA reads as TGTGCCAGCAGCCAACCCTACCCGGGCCGCACCTACGAGCAGTACTTC. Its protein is CASSQPYPGRTYEQYF.

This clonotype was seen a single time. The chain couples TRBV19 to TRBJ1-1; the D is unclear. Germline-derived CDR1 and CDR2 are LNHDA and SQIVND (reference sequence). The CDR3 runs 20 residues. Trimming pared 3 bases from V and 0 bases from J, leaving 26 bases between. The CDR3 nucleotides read TGTGCCAGTAGTATTCCTACGGACCACCGGGATGAGAGAATGAACACTGAAGCTTTCTTT. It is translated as CASSIPTDHRDERMNTEAFF.

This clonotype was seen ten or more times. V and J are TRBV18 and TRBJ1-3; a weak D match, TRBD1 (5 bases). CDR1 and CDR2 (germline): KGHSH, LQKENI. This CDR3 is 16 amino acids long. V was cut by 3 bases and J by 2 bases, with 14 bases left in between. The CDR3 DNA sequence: TGTGCCAGCTCACCCCGGGACTTAGGAGCTGGAAACACCATATATTTT. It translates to CASSPRDLGAGNTIYF.

The CDR3 reads CASSLVSMEQFF. As DNA, the CDR3 is TGCGCCAGCAGCTTGGTATCGATGGAGCAGTTCTTC. V and J are TRBV5-1 and TRBJ2-1; D call uncertain. The germline V and J ends were trimmed by 0 bases and 10 bases, with 8 bases remaining between them. Germline values: CDR1 SGHRS, CDR2 YFSETQ. The CDR3 spans 12 residues. Complete variable domain (other parts from reference TRBV5-1 and TRBJ2-1): KAGVTQTPRYLIKTRGQQVTLSCSPISGHRSVSWYQQTPGQGLQFLFEYFSETQRNKGNFPGRFSGRQFSNSRSEMNVSTLELGDSALYLCASSLVSMEQFFGPGTRLTVL.

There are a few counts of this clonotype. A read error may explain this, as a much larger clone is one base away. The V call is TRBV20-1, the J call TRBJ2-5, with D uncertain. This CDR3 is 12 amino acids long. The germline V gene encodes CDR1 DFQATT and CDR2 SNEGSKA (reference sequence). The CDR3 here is CSAPFLQETQCF. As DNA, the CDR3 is TGCAGTGCCCCTTTTCTTCAAGAGACCCAGTGCTTC.

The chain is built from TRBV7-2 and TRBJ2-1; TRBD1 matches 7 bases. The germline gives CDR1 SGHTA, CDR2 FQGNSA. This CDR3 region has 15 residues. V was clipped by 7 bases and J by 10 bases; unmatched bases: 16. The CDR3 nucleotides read TGTGCCAGCATCCTAAACAGGGGCGCCTTTAGCGAGCAGTTCTTC. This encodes CASILNRGAFSEQFF.

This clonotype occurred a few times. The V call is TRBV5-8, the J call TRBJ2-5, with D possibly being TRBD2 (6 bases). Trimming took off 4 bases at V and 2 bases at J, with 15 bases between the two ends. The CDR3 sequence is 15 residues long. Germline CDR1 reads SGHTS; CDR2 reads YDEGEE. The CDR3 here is CASSPSPGLQETQYF. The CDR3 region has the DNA TGTGCCAGCAGCCCCTCCCCGGGACTTCAAGAGACCCAGTACTTC.

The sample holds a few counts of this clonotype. The CDR3 sequence: CASSRDRGYSSGNTIYF. In nucleotides, the CDR3 is TGTGCCAGCAGCCGAGACAGGGGGTATAGCTCTGGAAACACCATATATTTT. V gene TRBV28 combines with J gene TRBJ1-3; the match to TRBD1 covers 9 bases. The V gene's germline CDR1 is MDHEN and CDR2 SYDVKM. With V trimmed by 6 bases and J by 0 bases, 9 bases remained unmatched. The CDR3 extends over 17 amino acids.

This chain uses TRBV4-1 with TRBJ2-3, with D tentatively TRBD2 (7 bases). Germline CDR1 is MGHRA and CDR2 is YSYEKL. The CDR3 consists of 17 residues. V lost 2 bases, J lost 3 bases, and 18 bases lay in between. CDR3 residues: CASSQKVGGARTDTQYF. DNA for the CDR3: TGCGCCAGCAGCCAAAAGGTGGGGGGGGCCCGGACAGATACGCAGTATTTT.

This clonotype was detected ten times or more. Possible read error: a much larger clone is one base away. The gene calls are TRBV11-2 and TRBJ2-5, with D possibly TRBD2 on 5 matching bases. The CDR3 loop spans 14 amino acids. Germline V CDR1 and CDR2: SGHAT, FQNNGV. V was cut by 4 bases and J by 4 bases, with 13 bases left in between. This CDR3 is CASSSRAGAETQYF. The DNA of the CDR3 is TGTGCCAGCAGCTCAAGGGCGGGTGCAGAGACCCAGTACTTC.

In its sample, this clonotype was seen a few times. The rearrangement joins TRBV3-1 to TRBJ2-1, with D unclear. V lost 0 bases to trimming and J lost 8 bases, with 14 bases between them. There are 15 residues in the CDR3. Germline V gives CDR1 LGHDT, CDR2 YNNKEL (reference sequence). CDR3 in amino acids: CASSQDPRIGDEQFF. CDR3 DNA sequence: TGTGCCAGCAGCCAAGATCCGAGGATAGGTGATGAGCAGTTCTTC.

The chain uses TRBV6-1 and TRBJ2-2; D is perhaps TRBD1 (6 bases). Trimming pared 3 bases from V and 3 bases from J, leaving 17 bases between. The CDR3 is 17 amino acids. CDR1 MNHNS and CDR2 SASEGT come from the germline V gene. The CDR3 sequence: CASSDPRDRPYTGELFF. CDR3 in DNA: TGTGCCAGCAGTGATCCTCGAGACAGGCCCTACACCGGGGAGCTGTTTTTT.

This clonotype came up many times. As DNA, the CDR3 is TGTGCCAGCAGCCGGGGGCGCAATCAGCCCCAGCATTTT. Translating it yields CASSRGRNQPQHF. J is TRBJ1-5 and V is TRBV7-2; perhaps TRBD1 as D (6 bases). The CDR3 loop spans 13 amino acids. Trimming cost V 5 bases and J 2 bases, with 7 bases left between them. Germline V gives CDR1 SGHTA, CDR2 FQGNSA.

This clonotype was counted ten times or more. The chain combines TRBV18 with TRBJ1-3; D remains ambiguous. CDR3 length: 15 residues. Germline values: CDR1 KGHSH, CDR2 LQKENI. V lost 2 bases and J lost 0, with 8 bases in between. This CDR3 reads CASSPGESSGNTIYF. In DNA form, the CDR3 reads TGTGCCAGCTCACCAGGGGAAAGCTCTGGAAACACCATATATTTT.

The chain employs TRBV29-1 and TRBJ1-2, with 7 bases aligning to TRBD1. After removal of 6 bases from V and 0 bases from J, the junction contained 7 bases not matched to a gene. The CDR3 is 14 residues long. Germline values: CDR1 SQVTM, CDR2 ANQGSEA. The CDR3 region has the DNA TGCAGCGTCGACACCACAGGGGCTAACTATGGCTACACCTTC. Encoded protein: CSVDTTGANYGYTF. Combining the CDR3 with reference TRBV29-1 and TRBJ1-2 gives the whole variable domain SAVISQKPSRDICQRGTSLTIQCQVDSQVTMMFWYRQQPGQSLTLIATANQGSEATYESGFVIDKFPISRPNLTFSTLTVSNMSPEDSSIYLCSVDTTGANYGYTFGSGTRLTVV.

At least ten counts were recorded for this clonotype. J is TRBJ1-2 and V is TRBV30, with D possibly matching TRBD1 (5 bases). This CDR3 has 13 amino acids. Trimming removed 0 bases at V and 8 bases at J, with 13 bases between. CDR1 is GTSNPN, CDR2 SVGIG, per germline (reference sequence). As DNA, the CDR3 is TGTGCCTGGAGTGTGAAAGGGGCGCTGGGCTACACCTTC. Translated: CAWSVKGALGYTF.